This TCR beta chain was captured in a study of blood T cell repertoires in COVID-19. This table comes from immunoSEQ multiplex PCR, and its TCRdb copy is limited to in-frame clones, with some not included. The table shows some 200,000 clones, with 87% occurring only once. The germline gives CDR1 SNHLY, CDR2 FYNNEI. The CDR3 runs 14 residues. V was trimmed by 2 bases and J by 1 base, leaving 6 bases between them. This sequence was found in a woman in her seventies with COVID-19, enrolled during active disease. What was sequenced was peripheral blood. The V and J genes are TRBV2 and TRBJ1-3; unclear D gene. CDR3 coding DNA: TGTGCCAGCAGTGAAAGCAGGTCTGGAAACACCATATATTTT. It specifies CASSESRSGNTIYF. The full variable domain, in which reference TRBV2 and TRBJ1-3 provide the parts outside the CDR3, is EPEVTQTPSHQVTQMGQEVILRCVPISNHLYFYWYRQILGQKVEFLVSFYNNEISEKSEIFDDQFSVERPDGSNFTLKIRSTKLEDSAMYFCASSESRSGNTIYFGEGSWLTVV.